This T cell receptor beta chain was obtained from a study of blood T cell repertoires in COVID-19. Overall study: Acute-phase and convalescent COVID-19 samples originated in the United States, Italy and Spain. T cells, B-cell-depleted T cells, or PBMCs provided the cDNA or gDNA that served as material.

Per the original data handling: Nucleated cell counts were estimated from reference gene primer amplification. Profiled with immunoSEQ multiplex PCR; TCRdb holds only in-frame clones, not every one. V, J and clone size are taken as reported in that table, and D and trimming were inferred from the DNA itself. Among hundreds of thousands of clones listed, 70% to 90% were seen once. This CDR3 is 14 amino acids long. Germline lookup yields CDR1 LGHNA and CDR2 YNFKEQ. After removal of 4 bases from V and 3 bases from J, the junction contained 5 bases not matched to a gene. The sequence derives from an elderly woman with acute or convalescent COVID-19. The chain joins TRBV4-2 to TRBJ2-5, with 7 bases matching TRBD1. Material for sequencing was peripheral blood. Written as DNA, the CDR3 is TGTGCCAGCAGCCCGGGACAGTTCGAAGAGACCCAGTACTTC. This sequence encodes CASSPGQFEETQYF.